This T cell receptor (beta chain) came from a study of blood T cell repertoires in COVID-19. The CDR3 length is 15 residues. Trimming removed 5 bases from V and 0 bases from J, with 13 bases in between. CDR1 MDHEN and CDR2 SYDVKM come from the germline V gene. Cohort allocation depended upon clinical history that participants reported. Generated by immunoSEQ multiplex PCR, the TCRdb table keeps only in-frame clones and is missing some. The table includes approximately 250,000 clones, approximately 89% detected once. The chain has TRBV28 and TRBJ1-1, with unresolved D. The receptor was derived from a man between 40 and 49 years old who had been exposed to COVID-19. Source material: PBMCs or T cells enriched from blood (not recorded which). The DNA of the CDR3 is TGTGCCAGCAGTGCCGACAATGTCATGAACACTGAAGCTTTCTTT. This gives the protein CASSADNVMNTEAFF.